The rows below give T cell receptor beta chains drawn from one sample of a study of identical twins. MiXCR, run by TCRdb on the 5' RACE reads, gives a single entry per CDR3 protein. The sample contains around 160,000 distinct CDR3 sequences, 3% to 4.5% of which appear only once. The sample was memory T cells sorted from blood. Receptors were obtained from a man aged 18 to 30 in good health. Both conserved end residues are part of each CDR3. A D gene is named only where the DNA matches it firmly. Expanded clones are given a class, and other clones once, few, many or no size at all.

D gene: -
J gene: TRBJ2-2
clone size: many
V gene: TRBV7-9
CDR3 length: 14
CDR3 DNA: TGTGCCAGCAGTACCAGACTAGTTTCCGGGGAGCTGTTTTTT
CDR3 protein: CASSTRLVSGELFF

D gene: TRBD2
J gene: TRBJ2-1
clone size: many
V gene: TRBV20-1
CDR3 length: 18
CDR3 DNA: TGCAGTACTCTTCCGGGACTAGCGGGAGGTCGCTCCTACAATGAGCAGTTCTTC
CDR3 protein: CSTLPGLAGGRSYNEQFF

D gene: -
J gene: TRBJ1-4
clone size: many
V gene: TRBV6-5
CDR3 length: 14
CDR3 DNA: TGTGCCAGCAGTTCGGGGGCGGATTATGAAAAACTGTTTTTT
CDR3 protein: CASSSGADYEKLFF

D gene: -
J gene: TRBJ2-1
clone size: many
V gene: TRBV5-1
CDR3 length: 16
CDR3 DNA: TGCGCCAGCAGCTTGGGGGCGGGGAGCTCCTACAATGAGCAGTTCTTC
CDR3 protein: CASSLGAGSSYNEQFF

D gene: -
J gene: TRBJ2-2
clone size: many
V gene: TRBV18
CDR3 length: 17
CDR3 DNA: TGTGCCAGCTCACCGTTGTCCAACCAGGGGTACACCGGGGAGCTGTTTTTT
CDR3 protein: CASSPLSNQGYTGELFF

D gene: TRBD2
J gene: TRBJ2-1
clone size: -
V gene: TRBV12-5
CDR3 length: 14
CDR3 DNA: TGTGCTAGTGGTTTCGGGGGGGGCTACAATGAGCAGTTCTTC
CDR3 protein: CASGFGGGYNEQFF

D gene: -
J gene: TRBJ2-1
clone size: many
V gene: TRBV12-3/TRBV12-4
CDR3 length: 15
CDR3 DNA: TGTGCCAGCAGCACCGGGACCGGGAGACTGAATGAGCAGTTCTTC
CDR3 protein: CASSTGTGRLNEQFF

D gene: TRBD2
J gene: TRBJ2-5
clone size: many
V gene: TRBV7-3
CDR3 length: 12
CDR3 DNA: TGTGCCAGCAGCTTCGCGGGGGGCTTCCAGTACTTC
CDR3 protein: CASSFAGGFQYF

D gene: -
J gene: TRBJ1-1
clone size: many
V gene: TRBV20-1
CDR3 length: 13
CDR3 DNA: TGCAGTGCTAGACCAGGGTCGGGCACTGAAGCTTTCTTT
CDR3 protein: CSARPGSGTEAFF

D gene: -
J gene: TRBJ2-1
clone size: -
V gene: TRBV6-2/TRBV6-3
CDR3 length: 14
CDR3 DNA: TGTGCCAGCAACCGGGCATCCACCCACAATGAGCAGTTCTTC
CDR3 protein: CASNRASTHNEQFF

D gene: -
J gene: TRBJ2-3
clone size: few
V gene: TRBV10-3
CDR3 length: 14
CDR3 DNA: TGTGCCATCAGTGCCCCCGGAGGGACAGATACGCAGTATTTT
CDR3 protein: CAISAPGGTDTQYF

D gene: -
J gene: TRBJ1-4
clone size: few
V gene: TRBV7-9
CDR3 length: 14
CDR3 DNA: TGTGCCAGCAGCTTAGCTGGGGCTGGAGAAAAACTGTTTTTT
CDR3 protein: CASSLAGAGEKLFF

D gene: TRBD1
J gene: TRBJ2-7
clone size: many
V gene: TRBV29-1
CDR3 length: 11
CDR3 DNA: TGCAGCGTTGGACAGGGAGCCGAGCAGTACTTC
CDR3 protein: CSVGQGAEQYF

D gene: TRBD1
J gene: TRBJ2-5
clone size: many
V gene: TRBV9
CDR3 length: 14
CDR3 DNA: TGTGCCAGCAGCGCCCACGGGACAGAAGAGACCCAGTACTTC
CDR3 protein: CASSAHGTEETQYF

D gene: TRBD1
J gene: TRBJ1-2
clone size: many
V gene: TRBV7-2
CDR3 length: 13
CDR3 DNA: TGTGCCAGCACCACCACAGGGGCCTATGGCTACACCTTC
CDR3 protein: CASTTTGAYGYTF

D gene: TRBD1
J gene: TRBJ2-7
clone size: -
V gene: TRBV30
CDR3 length: 15
CDR3 DNA: TGTGCCTGTTTAGTACCGGGACAGGGAACTTACGAGCAGTACTTC
CDR3 protein: CACLVPGQGTYEQYF

D gene: -
J gene: TRBJ2-6
clone size: many
V gene: TRBV7-3
CDR3 length: 16
CDR3 DNA: TGTGCCAGCAGCCCCCAAGGGGAAGCCGGGGCCAACGTCCTGACTTTC
CDR3 protein: CASSPQGEAGANVLTF

D gene: -
J gene: TRBJ2-1
clone size: many
V gene: TRBV7-9
CDR3 length: 11
CDR3 DNA: TGTGCCAGCAGTGCTAGGGGTGAGCAGTTCTTC
CDR3 protein: CASSARGEQFF

D gene: TRBD1
J gene: TRBJ2-1
clone size: many
V gene: TRBV20-1
CDR3 length: 15
CDR3 DNA: TGCAGTGCTACGGACAGGGGGCGCGCCGGGGATGAGCAGTTCTTC
CDR3 protein: CSATDRGRAGDEQFF

D gene: -
J gene: TRBJ2-4
clone size: many
V gene: TRBV20-1
CDR3 length: 11
CDR3 DNA: TGCAGTGCTTCTTCGTCGAACATTCAGTACTTC
CDR3 protein: CSASSSNIQYF